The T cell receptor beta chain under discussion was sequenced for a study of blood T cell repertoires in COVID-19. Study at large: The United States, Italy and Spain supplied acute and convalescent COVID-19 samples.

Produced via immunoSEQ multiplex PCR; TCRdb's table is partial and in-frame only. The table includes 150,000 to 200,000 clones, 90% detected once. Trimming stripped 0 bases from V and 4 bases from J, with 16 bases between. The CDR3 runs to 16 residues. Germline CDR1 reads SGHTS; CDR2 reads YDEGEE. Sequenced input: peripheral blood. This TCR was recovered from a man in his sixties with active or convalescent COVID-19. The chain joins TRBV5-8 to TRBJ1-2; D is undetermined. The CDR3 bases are TGTGCCAGCAGCTTGGTTTGGTCCCGGGTCGGCTATGGCTACACCTTC. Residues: CASSLVWSRVGYGYTF.